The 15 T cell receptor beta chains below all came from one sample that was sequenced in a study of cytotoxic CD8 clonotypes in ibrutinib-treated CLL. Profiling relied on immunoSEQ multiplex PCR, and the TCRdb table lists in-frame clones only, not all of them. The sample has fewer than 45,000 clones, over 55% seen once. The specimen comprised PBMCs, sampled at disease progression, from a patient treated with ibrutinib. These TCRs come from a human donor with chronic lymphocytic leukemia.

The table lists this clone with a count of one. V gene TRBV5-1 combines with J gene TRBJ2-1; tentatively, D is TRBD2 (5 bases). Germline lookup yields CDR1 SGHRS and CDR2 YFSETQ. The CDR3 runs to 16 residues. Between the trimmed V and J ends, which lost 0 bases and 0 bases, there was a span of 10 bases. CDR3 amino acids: CASSLDAGNSYNEQFF. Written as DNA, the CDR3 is TGCGCCAGCAGCTTGGATGCGGGTAACTCCTACAATGAGCAGTTCTTC.

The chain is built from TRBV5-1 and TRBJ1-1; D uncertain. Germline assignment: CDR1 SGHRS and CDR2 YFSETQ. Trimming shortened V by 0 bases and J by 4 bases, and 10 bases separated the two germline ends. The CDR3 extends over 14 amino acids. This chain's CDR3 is CASSLEVGSTEAFF. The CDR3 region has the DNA TGCGCCAGCAGCTTGGAAGTTGGTTCCACTGAAGCTTTCTTT.

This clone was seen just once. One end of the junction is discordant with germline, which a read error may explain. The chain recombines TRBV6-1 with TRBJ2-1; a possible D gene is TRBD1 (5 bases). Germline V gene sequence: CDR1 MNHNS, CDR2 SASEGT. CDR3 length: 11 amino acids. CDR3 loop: CASNEDSEQFF. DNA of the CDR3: TGTGCCAGCAATGAAGACAGTGAGCAGTTCTTC.

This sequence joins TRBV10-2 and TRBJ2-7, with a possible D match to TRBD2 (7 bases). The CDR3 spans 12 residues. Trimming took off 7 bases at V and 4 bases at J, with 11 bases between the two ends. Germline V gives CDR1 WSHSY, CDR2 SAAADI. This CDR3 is CASKGGLYEQYF. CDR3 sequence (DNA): TGCGCCAGCAAGGGGGGGCTGTACGAGCAGTACTTC.

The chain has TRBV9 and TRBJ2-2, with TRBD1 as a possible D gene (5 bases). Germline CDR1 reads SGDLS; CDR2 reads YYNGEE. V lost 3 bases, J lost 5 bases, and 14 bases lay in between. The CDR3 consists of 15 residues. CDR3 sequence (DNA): TGTGCCAGCAGCGCCGGACACCCGCGGACCGGGGAGCTGTTTTTT. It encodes CASSAGHPRTGELFF.

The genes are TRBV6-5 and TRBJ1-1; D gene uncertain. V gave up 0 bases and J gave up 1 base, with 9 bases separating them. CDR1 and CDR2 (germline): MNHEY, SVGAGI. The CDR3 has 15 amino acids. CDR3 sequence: CASSYSSGKNTEAFF. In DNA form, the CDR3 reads TGTGCCAGCAGTTACTCTTCGGGCAAGAACACTGAAGCTTTCTTT.

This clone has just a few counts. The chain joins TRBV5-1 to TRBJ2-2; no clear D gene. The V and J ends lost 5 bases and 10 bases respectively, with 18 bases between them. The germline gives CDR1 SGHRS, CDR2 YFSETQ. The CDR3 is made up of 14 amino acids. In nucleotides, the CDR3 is TGCGCCAGCAGTTTCGACGGACGGACCCAGGAGCTGTTTTTT. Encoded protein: CASSFDGRTQELFF.

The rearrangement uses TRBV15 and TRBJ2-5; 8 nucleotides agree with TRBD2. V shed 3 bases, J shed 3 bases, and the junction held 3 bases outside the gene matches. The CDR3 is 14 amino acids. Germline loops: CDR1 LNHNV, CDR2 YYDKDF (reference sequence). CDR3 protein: CATSSVLAEETQYF. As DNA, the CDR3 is TGTGCCACCAGCAGCGTACTAGCGGAAGAGACCCAGTACTTC.

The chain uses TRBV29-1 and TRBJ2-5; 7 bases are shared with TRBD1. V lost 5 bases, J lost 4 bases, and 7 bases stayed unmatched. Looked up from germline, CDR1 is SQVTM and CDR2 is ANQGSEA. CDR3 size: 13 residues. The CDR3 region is CSVLRQGRETQYF. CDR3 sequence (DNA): TGCAGCGTTTTGAGACAGGGTCGAGAGACCCAGTACTTC.

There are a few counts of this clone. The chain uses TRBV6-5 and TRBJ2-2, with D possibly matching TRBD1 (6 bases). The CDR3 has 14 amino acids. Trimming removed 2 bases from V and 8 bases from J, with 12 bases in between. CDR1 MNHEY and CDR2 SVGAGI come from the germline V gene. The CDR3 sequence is CASSYDSGTGELFF. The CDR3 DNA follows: TGTGCCAGCAGTTACGACTCGGGGACAGGGGAGCTGTTTTTT.

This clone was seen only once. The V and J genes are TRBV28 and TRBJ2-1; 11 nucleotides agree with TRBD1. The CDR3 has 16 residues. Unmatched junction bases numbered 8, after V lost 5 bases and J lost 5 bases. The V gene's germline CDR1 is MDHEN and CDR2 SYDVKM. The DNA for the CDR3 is TGTGCCAGCAGTCCGTCCGGGACAGGGGGGGACAATGAGCAGTTCTTC. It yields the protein CASSPSGTGGDNEQFF. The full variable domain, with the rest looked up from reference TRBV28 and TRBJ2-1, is DVKVTQSSRYLVKRTGEKVFLECVQDMDHENMFWYRQDPGLGLRLIYFSYDVKMKEKGDIPEGYSVSREKKERFSLILESASTNQTSMYLCASSPSGTGGDNEQFFGPGTRLTVL.

CDR3 nucleotides: TGCGCCAGCAGTCCCCACTCAGGGGGCTACGAGCAGTACTTC. Its translation: CASSPHSGGYEQYF. The rearrangement joins TRBV10-1 to TRBJ2-7; 7 bases agree with TRBD1. The CDR3 is made up of 14 amino acids. Per the germline V gene, CDR1 is WNHNN and CDR2 is SYGVQD (reference sequence). With 5 bases clipped from V and 3 bases from J, the junction kept 7 bases outside the gene matches.

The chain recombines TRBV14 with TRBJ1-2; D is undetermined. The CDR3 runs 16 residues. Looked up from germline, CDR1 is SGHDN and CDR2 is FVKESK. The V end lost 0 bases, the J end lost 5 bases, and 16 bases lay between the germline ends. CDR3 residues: CASSQDLMGIGYGYTF. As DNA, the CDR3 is TGTGCCAGCAGCCAAGATCTAATGGGGATAGGGTATGGCTACACCTTC.

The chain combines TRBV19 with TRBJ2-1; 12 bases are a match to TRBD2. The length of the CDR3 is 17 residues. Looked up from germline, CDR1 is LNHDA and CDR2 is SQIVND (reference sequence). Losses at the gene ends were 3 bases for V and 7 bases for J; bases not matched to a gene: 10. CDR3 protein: CASSIKASGGGSNEQFF. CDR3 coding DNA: TGTGCCAGTAGTATTAAGGCTAGCGGGGGGGGATCAAATGAGCAGTTCTTC.

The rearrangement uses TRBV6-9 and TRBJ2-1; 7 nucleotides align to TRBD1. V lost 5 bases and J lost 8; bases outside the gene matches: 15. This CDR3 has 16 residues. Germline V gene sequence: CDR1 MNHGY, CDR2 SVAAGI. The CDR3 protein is CASSTRRQGFCDEQFF. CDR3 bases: TGTGCCAGCAGTACCCGACGACAGGGATTCTGCGATGAGCAGTTCTTC.